This T cell receptor (beta chain) was captured by sequencing in a study of T cell changes during pregnancy in multiple sclerosis. The repertoire was sequenced with immunoSEQ multiplex PCR; TCRdb's copy has only in-frame clones and lacks some. This table has roughly 48,000 clones, around 90% appearing once. Germline assignment: CDR1 MNHEY and CDR2 SMNVEV (reference sequence). The CDR3 has 18 residues. The V segment lost 7 bases and the J segment 1 base; nucleotides outside the gene matches: 12. The TCR sequence derives from a female donor with multiple sclerosis, enrolled in a pregnancy study. The rearrangement links TRBV27 to TRBJ2-6; 8 nucleotides align to TRBD1. The specimen was CD4+ T cells from peripheral blood mononuclear cells, collected in the second trimester of pregnancy. The CDR3, as DNA: TGTGCCAGCAAGACGGACAGGGATAGGTGGTCTGGGGCCAACGTCCTGACTTTC. Translation: CASKTDRDRWSGANVLTF.